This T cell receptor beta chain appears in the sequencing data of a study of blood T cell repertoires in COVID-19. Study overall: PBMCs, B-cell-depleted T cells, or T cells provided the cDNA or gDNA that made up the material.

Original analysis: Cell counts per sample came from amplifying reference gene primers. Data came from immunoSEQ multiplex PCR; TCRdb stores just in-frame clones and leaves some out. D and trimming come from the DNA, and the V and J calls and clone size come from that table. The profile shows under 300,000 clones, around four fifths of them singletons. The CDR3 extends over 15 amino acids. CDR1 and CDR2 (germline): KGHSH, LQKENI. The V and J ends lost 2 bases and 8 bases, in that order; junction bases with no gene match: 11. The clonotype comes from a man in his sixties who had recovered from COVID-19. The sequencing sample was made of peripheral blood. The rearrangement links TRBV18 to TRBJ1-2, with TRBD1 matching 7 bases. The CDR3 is CASSPVEGADLGYTF. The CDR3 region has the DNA TGTGCCAGCTCACCAGTTGAGGGGGCTGATTTGGGCTACACCTTC.